Below, one T cell receptor beta chain is given with its context. No antigen is known for it. One base away there is no much larger clone; base qualities are not given. TCRbeta CDR3 regions were amplified from genomic DNA using the immunoSEQ Assay, a bias-controlled multiplex PCR. Under the source paper's analysis protocol: Within the assay, amplification of reference gene primers was used to estimate how many nucleated cells each sample contained. Sequence reads were collapsed and filtered to measure the absolute abundance of every unique TCRbeta CDR3 rearrangement. For each sample, productive Simpson clonality was calculated by taking the square root of Simpson's diversity index across productive rearrangements. TCRdb took over this immuneACCESS table, retaining in-frame rearrangements with V and J assigned. Such tables are incomplete; in checked studies, under half of the missing clones stem from an unresolved V gene, and the remainder is unexplained. V, J and clone size reflect that table, while D and trimming were determined from the DNA. This sample lists some 55,000 clones; about 87% were detected once. About 6.3% of the sample goes to the ten largest clones.

This sample is part of a study of blood T cell repertoires in COVID-19 (dated by TCRdb to 2018 to 2021). Notes on the research overall: Samples from collaborators originated in the United States, Italy and Spain and spanned both the acute and convalescent phases of COVID-19. The prospective study material was composed of cDNA or gDNA derived from T cells, B-cell-depleted T cells, or PBMCs. The dataset comprised deeply sampled blood TCRbeta repertoires from subjects exposed to, actively infected with, or recovered from COVID-19. The repertoires were made available in a free public database intended to serve as a resource for research on the immune response to SARS-CoV-2. Samples were obtained from the ongoing ImmuneRACE study (first 160 participants) and from about 1,300 subjects provided by 6 global collaborators. Nearly every sample came with metadata listing a de-identified subject ID, COVID-19 status, age in years and sex. HLA class I and class II types, where available, came from metadata supplied by the sample provider rather than from assay-based typing. The study at large found these results: Clinical and demographic metadata were provided uncurated, with the amount varying by source and participant.

The cysteine opens and the phenylalanine closes a CDR3 of 14 amino acids. Left in the record is the CDR3 DNA by itself, 42 bases read in frame from the first base. V and J are truncated by 3 bases and 4 bases respectively, leaving an intervening sequence of 11 bases. Whole blood was collected in K2EDTA tubes by collaborating institutions according to the institutions' own protocols. For TCRbeta analysis, collaborator samples were shipped as frozen whole blood, as isolated PBMCs, or as DNA extracted from either sample type. This clonotype was sampled from a man aged 55 to 69 with acute or convalescent COVID-19. The sequence links TRBV5-7 to TRBJ1-3, with the D gene too uncertain to name. TRBV5-7 is an ORF; its function is uncertain. Sequencing was performed on peripheral blood. The DNA sequence follows: TGTGCCAGCAGCTCCCCTCGCGGGGGAAACACCATATATTTT. This sequence encodes CASSSPRGGNTIYF.